The present entry profiles one TCR beta chain with its context. The CDR3 totals 18 residues. V was clipped by 4 bases and J by 12 bases; unmatched bases: 20. This record comes from a study of cytotoxic CD8 clonotypes in ibrutinib-treated CLL. Study as a whole: Productive templates averaged 255,043 per sample, and productive rearrangements 94,082.

Generated by immunoSEQ multiplex PCR, the TCRdb table keeps only in-frame clones and is missing some. The table records 100,000 or so clones, about 58% of them present only once. This chain links TRBV5-7 with TRBJ1-6; 9 nucleotides match TRBD1. TRBV5-7 is recorded as an ORF, its role being uncertain. The specimen was PBMCs, collected after 24 months of ibrutinib treatment. The source is a human donor with chronic lymphocytic leukemia. CDR3 amino acids: CASSPGAGTGFGLGPLHF. The DNA of the CDR3 is TGTGCCAGCAGCCCCGGAGCCGGGACAGGGTTTGGTCTCGGACCCCTCCACTTT.